This is a list of T cell receptor beta chains from one sample in a study of T-cell reconstitution after alpha-beta-depleted transplantation in children. TCRdb used MiXCR to reprocess the PCR reads, holding one entry per CDR3 protein. The sample lists about 300,000 distinct CDR3 sequences, less than 9.5% occurring once. The source was peripheral blood, collected 360 days after TCRalphabeta/CD19-depleted stem cell transplant. The receptors derive from a female patient aged 2-15 years who had a stem cell transplant for Fanconi anemia, so the T cells may come from the graft donor. CDR3s include the opening cysteine and the closing phenylalanine or tryptophan. Fields, in order: D gene, J gene, V gene, clone size, CDR3 length, CDR3 DNA, CDR3 protein. A D gene is named only where the DNA matches it firmly. Clone size, where shown, is once, few, many, or a class for clones that have expanded.

-,TRBJ2-1,TRBV6-5,few,16,TGTGCCAGCAGTTATATGGGGTCTAGCTCCTACAATGAGCAGTTCTTC,CASSYMGSSSYNEQFF
TRBD2,TRBJ2-2,TRBV29-1,many,17,TGCAGCGTTGACCTAGCGGGAGGGCCCGGGGACACCGGGGAGCTGTTTTTT,CSVDLAGGPGDTGELFF
TRBD1,TRBJ2-1,TRBV9,-,15,TGTGCCAGCAGCGTTAACAGGGGGCCCCACAATGAGCAGTTCTTC,CASSVNRGPHNEQFF
-,TRBJ2-5,TRBV5-1,-,16,TGCGCCAGCACCACTGGTGGACTCAGAGGGCAAGAGACCCAGTACTTC,CASTTGGLRGQETQYF
-,TRBJ2-2,TRBV24-1,many,15,TGTGCCACCAGTGATGGCGGAACGAACACCGGGGAGCTGTTTTTT,CATSDGGTNTGELFF
-,TRBJ1-2,TRBV29-1,many,14,TGCAGCGTTGGCCCCGACAGGCTTAACTATGGCTACACCTTC,CSVGPDRLNYGYTF
-,TRBJ1-2,TRBV6-5,-,14,TGTGCCAGCAGTTACGGAGCAGGGAGCTATGGCTACACCTTC,CASSYGAGSYGYTF
-,TRBJ1-2,TRBV28,many,14,TGTGCCAGCAGTCAACCCCCCGGGGGTCCCGGCTACACCTTC,CASSQPPGGPGYTF
-,TRBJ2-7,TRBV10-3,few,13,TGTGCCATCAGACAGCAGTGGGCCTACGAGCAGTACTTC,CAIRQQWAYEQYF
TRBD1,TRBJ2-5,TRBV4-1,-,16,TGCGCCAGCAGCCAACCTAGTCGACAGGGCGGAGAGACCCAGTACTTC,CASSQPSRQGGETQYF
-,TRBJ2-2,TRBV6-5,many,17,TGTGCCAGCAGTTACTTATTAGGGGAGGCCAACACCGGGGAGCTGTTTTTT,CASSYLLGEANTGELFF
-,TRBJ2-7,TRBV5-4,few,12,TGTGCCAGCAGCTTCCGGGGCTTCGAGCAGTACTTC,CASSFRGFEQYF
-,TRBJ1-1,TRBV20-1,few,15,TGCAGTGCTAGAGATCTTCGGGGAGGGACCAAAGAAGCTTTCTTT,CSARDLRGGTKEAFF
-,TRBJ2-1,TRBV12-3/TRBV12-4,many,12,TGTGCCAGCAGTTTAATTCGGCACGAGCAGTTCTTC,CASSLIRHEQFF
TRBD1,TRBJ2-1,TRBV4-3,-,17,TGCGCCAGCAGCCAAGATGAGGGGACAGAGATCTACAATGAGCAGTTCTTC,CASSQDEGTEIYNEQFF
TRBD1,TRBJ1-5,TRBV5-1,few,15,TGCGCCAGCAGCTTGCGGGACAGACCCAATCAGCCCCAGCATTTT,CASSLRDRPNQPQHF
-,TRBJ2-3,TRBV14,-,16,TGTGCCAGCAGCTCTTCTGACAGAGAGGGTCCAGATACGCAGTATTTT,CASSSSDREGPDTQYF
-,TRBJ1-5,TRBV28,few,14,TGTGCCAGCGTTTCCTTGCCCCAGGGGAAGCCCCAGCATTTT,CASVSLPQGKPQHF
-,TRBJ1-2,TRBV2,once,14,TGTGCCCTCAGTCTAGTCTCGACGGGGGGTGGCTACACCTTC,CALSLVSTGGGYTF
-,TRBJ2-3,TRBV12-3/TRBV12-4,many,13,TGTGCCAGCAGTTTGGGCGGACGCGATACGCAGTATTTT,CASSLGGRDTQYF
-,TRBJ2-7,TRBV5-6,few,15,TGTGCCAGCAGCCGGATGCCCGGGACTTCCTACGAGCAGTACTTC,CASSRMPGTSYEQYF
-,TRBJ2-2,TRBV5-5,-,17,TGTGCCAGCAGCTTGGCCTGGGAGGTCTTTTGGACCGGGGAGCTGTTTTTT,CASSLAWEVFWTGELFF
-,TRBJ1-6,TRBV30,few,13,TGTGCCTGGAGTGCCTCGGAGAATTCACCCCTCCACTTT,CAWSASENSPLHF
-,TRBJ2-3,TRBV9,many,15,TGTGCCAGCAGCTCTCTGGGGGCCCCCACAGATACGCAGTATTTT,CASSSLGAPTDTQYF
-,TRBJ2-7,TRBV7-8,many,13,TGTGCCAGCAGCGGAGGGCCAGCCTACGAGCAGTACTTC,CASSGGPAYEQYF
-,TRBJ2-4,TRBV7-9,few,11,TGTGCCAGCAGCATACAAAACATTCAGTACTTC,CASSIQNIQYF
TRBD1,TRBJ1-1,TRBV11-2,few,15,TGTGCCAGCAGCTCAAGACAGGGTCGGGCTCATGAAGCTTTCTTT,CASSSRQGRAHEAFF
-,TRBJ2-7,TRBV13,-,15,TGTGCCAGCAGCCCCGGGGGGCAGGGGGTCTACGAGCAGTACTTC,CASSPGGQGVYEQYF
-,TRBJ2-2,TRBV5-1,many,14,TGCGCCAGCAGCTTGTTCGGGGGTGCCGGGGAGCTGTTTTTT,CASSLFGGAGELFF
-,TRBJ2-3,TRBV10-2,many,14,TGCGCCAGCAGTGATGGGGGCGGGGCAGATACGCAGTATTTT,CASSDGGGADTQYF
-,TRBJ1-5,TRBV5-1,few,17,TGCGCCAGCAGCCCGGTACCTCCCAAGAAAGGGGATCAGCCCCAGCATTTT,CASSPVPPKKGDQPQHF
-,TRBJ2-5,TRBV5-6,-,12,TGTGCCAGCAGCTGGGGACCGCGGACCCAGTACTTC,CASSWGPRTQYF
-,TRBJ2-5,TRBV29-1,many,16,TGCAGCCTAAAAGCCCCCGGGACCGCCATCCAAGAGACCCAGTACTTC,CSLKAPGTAIQETQYF
-,TRBJ2-5,TRBV11-2,many,15,TGTGCCAGCAGCATTATAGAGGCAGGGAAAGAGACCCAGTACTTC,CASSIIEAGKETQYF
-,TRBJ2-3,TRBV11-2,many,14,TGTGCCAGCAGCTTAGATCCGAGCACAGATACGCAGTATTTT,CASSLDPSTDTQYF
-,TRBJ2-4,TRBV5-4,many,14,TGTGCCAGCAGCTCGGGACTAGCCAAAAACATTCAGTACTTC,CASSSGLAKNIQYF
-,TRBJ2-3,TRBV14,-,17,TGTGCCAGCAGCCAAGGAATCGGGACGAAGAGCACAGATACGCAGTATTTT,CASSQGIGTKSTDTQYF
-,TRBJ2-4,TRBV30,many,12,TGTGCCTGGAGCGTCGGGTCGCACATTCAGTACTTC,CAWSVGSHIQYF
TRBD2,TRBJ2-1,TRBV13,many,16,TGTGCCAGCAGCTTAGGCACAGCGGGGGGCCGGGATGAGCAGTTCTTC,CASSLGTAGGRDEQFF
-,TRBJ2-5,TRBV20-1,few,13,TGCAGTGCTCCGACCCATCGACAAGAGACCCAGTACTTC,CSAPTHRQETQYF
-,TRBJ2-7,TRBV29-1,many,12,TGCAGCGTTGGAGAGACCATTTACGAGCAGTACTTC,CSVGETIYEQYF
-,TRBJ1-6,TRBV7-2,many,15,TGTGCCAGCAGCTTAGCGGGACGGATCAATTCACCCCTCCACTTT,CASSLAGRINSPLHF
-,TRBJ2-7,TRBV18,many,12,TGTGCCAGCAGTCCCAGCTCCTACGAGCAGTACTTC,CASSPSSYEQYF
-,TRBJ2-1,TRBV6-4,-,16,TGTGCCAGCAGTGACTCCATAGTAAGCTCCTACAATGAGCAGTTCTTC,CASSDSIVSSYNEQFF
-,TRBJ2-1,TRBV20-1,-,15,TGCAGTGCTAGAGACCCAGGGAGGGGGCGCAATGAGCAGTTCTTC,CSARDPGRGRNEQFF
-,TRBJ2-7,TRBV9,many,12,TGTGCCAGCAGCGTAGCTAGGGGCGAGCAGTACTTC,CASSVARGEQYF
-,TRBJ2-3,TRBV9,many,12,TGTGCCAGCAGCGCGGGCAGGGATACGCAGTATTTT,CASSAGRDTQYF
-,TRBJ1-6,TRBV11-2,many,16,TGTGCCAGCAGCTTAGATCCCCCCCGGGAGGGTTCACCCCTCCACTTT,CASSLDPPREGSPLHF
-,TRBJ1-6,TRBV18,few,16,TGTGCCAGCTCACCCCAGGGTTGGTCCTATAATTCACCCCTCCACTTT,CASSPQGWSYNSPLHF
-,TRBJ2-3,TRBV12-3/TRBV12-4,many,11,TGTGCCACCTCAGAGGGAGATACGCAGTATTTT,CATSEGDTQYF
TRBD1,TRBJ1-1,TRBV18,-,15,TGTGCCAGCTCACCCAGGGACAGGGCGGGGACTGAAGCTTTCTTT,CASSPRDRAGTEAFF
TRBD1,TRBJ2-5,TRBV18,many,14,TGTGCCAGCTCACGCGACAGGGACGGGGAGACCCAGTACTTC,CASSRDRDGETQYF
-,TRBJ1-1,TRBV28,few,16,TGTGCCAGCAGTTTACTCCAGGGCCCCCTGAACACTGAAGCTTTCTTT,CASSLLQGPLNTEAFF
TRBD1,TRBJ2-7,TRBV12-3/TRBV12-4,many,14,TGTGCCAGCAGCGCGACAGGGGGATCCTACGAGCAGTACTTC,CASSATGGSYEQYF
-,TRBJ1-2,TRBV7-2,many,14,TGTGCCAGCAGCTTAGGACCAGGTCACTATGGCTACACCTTC,CASSLGPGHYGYTF
TRBD1,TRBJ1-3,TRBV20-1,few,14,TGCAGTGCTATCCGGGACAGCTCTGGAAACACCATATATTTT,CSAIRDSSGNTIYF
-,TRBJ1-3,TRBV15,many,12,TGTGCCACCAGCAGGGGGAGGGACACCATATATTTT,CATSRGRDTIYF
-,TRBJ2-2,TRBV5-6,many,15,TGTGCCAGCAGCTTTGGTTGGGGGAACACCGGGGAGCTGTTTTTT,CASSFGWGNTGELFF
-,TRBJ1-5,TRBV12-3/TRBV12-4,few,16,TGTGCCAGCAGTTTAGCAGTACAGGGTAGCAATCAGCCCCAGCATTTT,CASSLAVQGSNQPQHF